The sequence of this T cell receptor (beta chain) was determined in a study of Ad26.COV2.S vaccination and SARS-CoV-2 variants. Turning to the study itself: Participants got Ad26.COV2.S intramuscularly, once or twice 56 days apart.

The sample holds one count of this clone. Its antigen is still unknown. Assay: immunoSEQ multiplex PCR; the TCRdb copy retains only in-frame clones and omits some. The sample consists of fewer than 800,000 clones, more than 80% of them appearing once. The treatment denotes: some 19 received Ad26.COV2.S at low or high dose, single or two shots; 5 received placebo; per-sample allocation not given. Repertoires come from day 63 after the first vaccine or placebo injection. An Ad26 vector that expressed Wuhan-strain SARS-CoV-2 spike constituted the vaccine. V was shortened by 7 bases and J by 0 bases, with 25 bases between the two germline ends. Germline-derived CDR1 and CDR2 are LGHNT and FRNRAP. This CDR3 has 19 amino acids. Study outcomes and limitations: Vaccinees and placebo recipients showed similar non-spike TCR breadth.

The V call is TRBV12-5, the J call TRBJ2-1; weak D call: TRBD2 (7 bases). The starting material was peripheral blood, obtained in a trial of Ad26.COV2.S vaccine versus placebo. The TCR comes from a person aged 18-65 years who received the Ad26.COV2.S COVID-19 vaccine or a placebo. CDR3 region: CASAPHFAGASSSYNEQFF. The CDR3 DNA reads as TGTGCTAGTGCCCCCCATTTTGCGGGGGCTTCGAGCTCCTACAATGAGCAGTTCTTC. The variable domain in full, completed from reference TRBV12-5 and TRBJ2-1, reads DARVTQTPRHKVTEMGQEVTMRCQPILGHNTVFWYRQTMMQGLELLAYFRNRAPLDDSGMPKDRFSAEMPDATLATLKIQPSEPRDSAVYFCASAPHFAGASSSYNEQFFGPGTRLTVL.